Sequencing of this T cell receptor (beta chain) was carried out in a study of T cell responses to AZD1222 COVID-19 vaccine. Broader study findings: Reportedly, nearly half of unique spike TCRs recognized epitopes outside B.1.351/B.1.1.7 mutations. The study found Spike-specific TCR breadth and depth rose after two AZD1222 doses. Spike was spanned by vaccine-associated CD4 TCRs, with dominance at 160-218 and 743-854. It was only a handful of AZD1222 recipients who were seropositive at baseline.

Only in-frame clones appear in the TCRdb table, and some are missing; sequencing was by immunoSEQ multiplex PCR. The sample records around 130,000 clones, more than 85% being singletons. For this clone: Its antigen is unknown.

CDR1 is SEHNR and CDR2 is FQNEAQ in the germline V gene (reference sequence). Trimming cost V 4 bases and J 1 base, with 5 bases left between them. The CDR3 totals 14 residues. The chain recombines TRBV7-9 with TRBJ2-6; D unresolved. The clonotype comes from an adult in good health. Sample: peripheral blood, taken on day 0 of AZD1222 vaccination. The DNA for the CDR3 is TGTGCCAGCAGCTGGGATTCTGGGGCCAACGTCCTGACTTTC. Protein product: CASSWDSGANVLTF.